This T cell receptor beta chain was found in a study of Graves' ophthalmopathy and Graves' hyperthyroidism. This clonotype was seen at least ten times. Trimming removed 3 bases at V and 7 bases at J, with 16 bases between. The CDR3 contains 15 residues. The study amplified TCR beta CDR3 regions using RNA transcripts. Second-round multiplex PCR came after a first-round RT-PCR that employed HTBI primers. TCRdb reprocessed the multiplex PCR reads via MiXCR and lists one record per CDR3 protein. The sample records hundreds of thousands of distinct CDR3 sequences, over 20% being singletons. The receptor comes from a woman aged 18-29 years with stable Graves' hyperthyroidism. Some clones in this sample may be carry-over from other donors' samples. Sequenced input: peripheral blood. The rearrangement joins TRBV12-3 or TRBV12-4 to TRBJ1-5, with D possibly TRBD1 on 6 matching bases. The CDR3 region has the DNA TGTGCCAGCAGTTTTATTCGGGGGCTTGGACAGCCCCAGCATTTT. This sequence encodes CASSFIRGLGQPQHF.